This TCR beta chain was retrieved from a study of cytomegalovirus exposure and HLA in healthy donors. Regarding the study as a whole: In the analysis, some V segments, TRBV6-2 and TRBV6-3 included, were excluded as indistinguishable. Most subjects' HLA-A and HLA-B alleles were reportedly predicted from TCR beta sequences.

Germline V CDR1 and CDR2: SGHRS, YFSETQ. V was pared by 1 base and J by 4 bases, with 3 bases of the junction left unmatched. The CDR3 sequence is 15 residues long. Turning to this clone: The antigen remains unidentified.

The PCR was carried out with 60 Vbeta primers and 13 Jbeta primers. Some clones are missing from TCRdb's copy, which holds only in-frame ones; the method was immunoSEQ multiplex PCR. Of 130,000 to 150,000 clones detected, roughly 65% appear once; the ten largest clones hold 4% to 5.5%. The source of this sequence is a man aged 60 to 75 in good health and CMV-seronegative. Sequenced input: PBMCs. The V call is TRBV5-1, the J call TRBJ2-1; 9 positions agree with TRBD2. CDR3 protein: CASSLRAGGYNEQFF. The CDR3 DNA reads TGCGCCAGCAGCTTGCGGGCGGGAGGGTACAATGAGCAGTTCTTC.